This TCR beta chain was found in a study of blood T cell repertoires in COVID-19. Study background: Collection of acute and convalescent COVID-19 samples took place in the United States, Italy and Spain. From T cells, B-cell-depleted T cells, or PBMCs came the material, which was cDNA or gDNA.

Germline V CDR1 and CDR2: LNHDA, SQIVND (reference sequence). The CDR3 length is 16 residues. V was trimmed by 7 bases and J by 10 bases, leaving 25 bases between them. The table came from immunoSEQ multiplex PCR; TCRdb's copy has only in-frame clones and leaves some out. In the table there are about 130,000 clones, approximately 90% of which are singletons. Seattle researchers signed up patients amid active infection and tracked them longitudinally. The sample was peripheral blood. The rearrangement joins TRBV19 to TRBJ1-4, with TRBD1 as a possible D gene (5 bases). The clonotype originates from a man aged 60 to 75 with COVID-19, enrolled during active disease. The CDR3 DNA follows: TGTGCCAGTATCCCTCCCGGGTCGCCCCGGGGGGGAAAACTGTTTTTT. Residues: CASIPPGSPRGGKLFF.